This is a list of T cell receptor beta chains from one sample in a study of CD8+ T cells in alopecia areata. Some clones are missing from TCRdb's copy, which holds only in-frame ones; the method was immunoSEQ multiplex PCR. The sample records roughly 200,000 clones, about 55% being singletons. Sequences were derived from CD8+ T cells sorted from blood, sampled at week 24, from a patient treated with tofacitinib. Every receptor here comes from a human donor with alopecia areata. Each CDR3 is given with its conserved first and last residue. Clone size is stated in some rows and not others, as once, few, many or a class when expanded.

clone size: few
V gene: TRBV4-1
CDR3 protein: CASSQESLAAYNEQFF

clone size: -
V gene: TRBV7-6
CDR3 protein: CASSEGLGNEQFF

clone size: -
V gene: TRBV4-3
CDR3 protein: CASSQDVAYGYTF

clone size: -
V gene: TRBV29-1
CDR3 protein: CSVATGLGNEQFF

clone size: few
V gene: TRBV4-3
CDR3 protein: CASSADTGQPQHF

clone size: -
V gene: TRBV30
CDR3 protein: CAWSIGQGYEQYF

clone size: -
V gene: TRBV5-6
CDR3 protein: CASSPGDSGANVLTF

clone size: few
V gene: TRBV19
CDR3 protein: CASSPRIREDTEAFF

clone size: -
V gene: TRBV5-4
CDR3 protein: CATLAGTDTQYF

clone size: -
V gene: TRBV9
CDR3 protein: CASSVEGTGELFF

clone size: -
V gene: TRBV11-2
CDR3 protein: CASSPGTSGGAYEQFF

clone size: -
V gene: TRBV9
CDR3 protein: CASSDGPRGNYGYTF

clone size: once
V gene: TRBV5-6
CDR3 protein: CASSARDRGKDEKLFF

clone size: -
V gene: TRBV15
CDR3 protein: CATSRDSYNEQFF

clone size: -
V gene: TRBV4-3
CDR3 protein: CASSQDWASGGQSSYEQYF

clone size: -
V gene: TRBV7-9
CDR3 protein: CASRGDRYEQYF

clone size: -
V gene: TRBV4-3
CDR3 protein: CASSQDSSGGSFEQFF

clone size: -
V gene: TRBV13
CDR3 protein: CASSFEGDGYTF

clone size: few
V gene: TRBV5-5
CDR3 protein: CASSQAGPSDEQYF

clone size: -
V gene: TRBV30
CDR3 protein: CAWSVFVGHTNEQFF

clone size: -
V gene: TRBV4-3
CDR3 protein: CASSQGQSSYNSPLHF

clone size: few
V gene: TRBV13
CDR3 protein: CASSLGLTGELFF

clone size: -
V gene: TRBV5-6
CDR3 protein: CASSLNGDNEQFF

clone size: many
V gene: TRBV7-9
CDR3 protein: CASSSRGRDGYTF

clone size: -
V gene: TRBV29-1
CDR3 protein: CSVDPEGTVPDTQYF

clone size: -
V gene: TRBV7-9
CDR3 protein: CASSGTSNTGELFF

clone size: -
V gene: TRBV6-5
CDR3 protein: CASSETSGSYEQYF

clone size: -
V gene: TRBV27
CDR3 protein: CASSLSAMGQGYQPQHF

clone size: few
V gene: TRBV30
CDR3 protein: CAWSVRIGELFF

clone size: -
V gene: TRBV30
CDR3 protein: CAWSLSYEQYF

clone size: -
V gene: TRBV28
CDR3 protein: CASSLPGAGAFPYNEQFF

clone size: -
V gene: TRBV30
CDR3 protein: CAWGTGNTEAFF

clone size: many
V gene: TRBV9
CDR3 protein: CASSVEAERNYEQYF

clone size: -
V gene: TRBV27
CDR3 protein: CASSLMGGVGSPLHF

clone size: -
V gene: TRBV5-6
CDR3 protein: CASSLGRQPQHF

clone size: -
V gene: TRBV5-1
CDR3 protein: CASRRGQGSSYEQYF

clone size: few
V gene: TRBV19
CDR3 protein: CASSIEAGRRTDTQYF

clone size: -
V gene: TRBV7-9
CDR3 protein: CASSPGGTEAFF

clone size: -
V gene: TRBV11-2
CDR3 protein: CASSENSGGARNEQFF

clone size: -
V gene: TRBV5-6
CDR3 protein: CASSLGANYGYTF

clone size: once
V gene: TRBV9
CDR3 protein: CASSGRSGANVLTF

clone size: -
V gene: TRBV12-5
CDR3 protein: CASGLGVDNNEQFF

clone size: -
V gene: TRBV4-3
CDR3 protein: CASSQLFGGGQPQHF

clone size: few
V gene: TRBV19
CDR3 protein: CASSPRQGGGGELFF

clone size: few
V gene: TRBV30
CDR3 protein: CAWSQGAGELFF

clone size: few
V gene: TRBV29-1
CDR3 protein: CSGQGGTNEKLFF

clone size: -
V gene: TRBV27
CDR3 protein: CASSFITGGHTEAFF

clone size: few
V gene: TRBV10-3
CDR3 protein: CAPRVNEDIQYF

clone size: -
V gene: TRBV2
CDR3 protein: CASSGSTNYGYTF

clone size: few
V gene: TRBV10-2
CDR3 protein: CASSGGTSQPQHF

clone size: -
V gene: TRBV29-1
CDR3 protein: CSVAPGNTEAFF